This TCR beta chain is from a study of cytomegalovirus exposure and HLA in healthy donors (dated by TCRdb to about 2017). Regarding the research as a whole: An earlier analysis of approximately 600 of the donors reported approximately 270 Gb of sequence data and some 100 million unique TCR beta sequences from about 179 million T cells. Around 330 gigabases of sequencing data and around 90 million unique TCR sequences made up an early release that covered over 550 HLA-typed donors. Of the roughly 400 genotyped donors, about 84% fell in the genetic ancestry cluster associated with self-reported Caucasian donors. The aim of the study was to test whether cataloging public T cell receptors could identify signatures of past pathogen exposure. The study profiled the T cell repertoires of 550 to 700 subjects by immunosequencing and related them to cytomegalovirus serostatus. Along with the roughly 670-subject first cohort, a separate validation cohort of over 90 different subjects was used. To predict cytomegalovirus infection status, the study combined high-throughput TCR immunosequencing, statistical association of individual TCRs with disease status, and machine learning. In a later analysis, previously published TCR beta repertoires from 666 donors were re-analyzed and high-resolution HLA genotyping was added so that TCR occurrence patterns could be studied. Rather than drawing on any new phenotypic data, the later analysis identified candidate immune exposures from TCR beta sequences and the way those sequences occurred across donors. An earlier analysis of 587 of the donors used high-throughput TCR beta sequencing to judge whether each TCR beta V gene segment behaved as functional or pseudogenic. Alongside the repertoire data, information on donor age, sex, ethnicity and CMV serostatus was compiled. In a later genetic analysis, genome-wide SNP genotypes for about three fifths of the roughly 670 donors were used, and that subset was treated as a discovery cohort. Every discovery cohort repertoire had been produced on one sequencing platform. HLA typing included class I and class II loci at four-digit resolution. Typing coverage differed by locus: A, B, C, DRB1 and DQB1 were typed in roughly 620-630 donors, DQA1 in about 500, DPA1 in around 580, and DPB1 in 472. Because of strong linkage in the cohort, roughly five DR-DQ haplotypes were treated as single units for association and clustering. Among 398 genotyped donors of the cohort, an average of approximately 240,000 unique TCR beta nucleotide sequences was sequenced per donor, of which about 19% were non-productive. The study at large found these results: A later analysis found that most CMV-associated TCR beta chains appeared HLA-restricted, with HLA associations seemingly driven largely by CMV exposure. In a later analysis, HLA-associated TCR beta chains showed more clonal expansion and lower generation probabilities than non-associated chains that were equally common. The 87-base-pair reads could not distinguish some IMGT-functional V segments, including TRBV6-2 and TRBV6-3, so those segments were excluded. Three of the identified cytomegalovirus-associated TCR beta chains were confirmed in vitro to be specific for cytomegalovirus antigens. A total of fewer than 200 TCR beta chains were listed by the study as associated with cytomegalovirus. A further reported finding was that TCR beta sequences accurately predicted the HLA-A and HLA-B alleles for most subjects in the first cohort. The cohort was sequenced for TCR beta chains only, and without alpha or paired-chain data the features that could be detected were limited. Because some donors lacked HLA typing at each locus, the association tests relied only on the typed subset. According to the authors, the approach could potentially be generalized to other disease states and immunological phenotypes. A group of highly shared sequence variants was considered likely to be a technical artifact of the sequencing pipeline. A later analysis associated about 17,000 TCR beta sequences with specific HLA alleles at a false discovery rate of 0.05. In a later genetic analysis, fewer N-insertions in productive TCRs were reported among donors in an Asian-associated ancestry cluster than the roughly 640-donor mean. In an earlier analysis of 587 of the donors, most TCR beta V segments appeared in productive rearrangements about 90% or about 30% of the time, broadly matching IMGT annotations. The presence/absence analyses assumed that sequencing depth was roughly uniform across donors, and that assumption may not be true. Most TCR sequences were observed very rarely across donors, whereas some public TCRs were present in many individuals. A later analysis found that TCR association rates varied across HLA loci, with DRB1 alleles showing the most associated TCRs and HLA-C alleles the fewest. Linkage disequilibrium might explain the correlated functional status among segregating V segments, but an unknown experimental factor could not be excluded. Several of the top co-occurrence clusters appeared to be linked to parvovirus B19, influenza, CMV and Epstein-Barr virus, according to a later analysis. A later genetic analysis associated a missense DCLRE1C variant with V-gene and J-gene trimming of TCR beta chains, and an independent cohort replicated the association. Because counts were too low, seventeen rarely observed V segments, including chromosome 9 orphons, were excluded from the earlier analysis of around 640 of the donors. When HLA alleles, especially DR and DQ, strongly co-occurred, TCR associations were difficult to assign to individual alleles. Cytomegalovirus status was reported to be diagnosed by the classifier with high specificity and sensitivity in both the original and validation cohorts. For the cohort, immune exposure information was limited to CMV serostatus.

From cysteine to phenylalanine, the CDR3 is 13 amino acids long. Of the read, only the CDR3 DNA is kept; its 39 bases are in frame from base 1. Trimming removed 3 bases from V and 7 bases from J; the gene matches leave 5 bases unexplained. The germline V gene (reference sequence) gives CDR1 as LNHDA and CDR2 as SQIVND. In the case of this clone: The specificity of this receptor is unknown. Base-call qualities are not available, and no considerably larger clone is one nucleotide away.

The cohort consisted of 650 to 850 healthy bone marrow donors. Cohort members were all nominally healthy when sampled, although unrecorded immune exposures were likely present. The donor was CMV seropositive and was included in the group of some 290 seropositive cohort members. A peripheral blood sample was provided by each donor, and peripheral blood mononuclear cells were used for TCR beta sequencing. Genomic DNA extraction from the blood cell samples was performed with the Qiagen DNeasy Blood Extraction Kit. Libraries came from the immunoSEQ multiplex PCR assay. A mixture of 60 forward primers for TCR Vbeta segments and 13 reverse primers for TCR Jbeta segments was used in the multiplex PCR. The CDR3 region of rearranged TCR beta genes was amplified from genomic DNA with a multiplex PCR assay. The Illumina HiSeq System was used to sequence the amplified TCR beta libraries as 87-base-pair reads. As for the authors' bioinformatics: Across the 600 to 700 repertoires, a later analysis counted roughly 77 million unique TCR beta chains, about 10 million of which were shared by at least two donors. A nearest-neighbor algorithm error-corrected the raw reads and collapsed the reads into unique sequences, merging closely related sequences to remove PCR and sequencing errors. Alignment of CDR3 sequences to IMGT reference sequences was used to assign V, D and J gene segments. For a sequence to be retained, a match of at least six nucleotides was required to both a V gene segment and a J gene segment. A rearrangement counted as productive if the CDR3 had no stop codons and remained in frame with V and J, and every other rearrangement counted as non-productive. Following IMGT convention, CDR3 was defined as the stretch from the second conserved V-encoded cysteine to the conserved J-encoded phenylalanine. The earlier analysis of some 580 of the donors excluded any sequence lacking an unambiguous match to a single V gene segment. An earlier analysis of fewer than 650 of the donors classified V segments as functional when productive rearrangements were above 56.7% and as segregating when the standard deviation between donors was above 5%. A statistical classification framework was developed to diagnose cytomegalovirus status using the catalog of TCR beta chain sequences. In a later analysis, TCR nucleotide sequences were compared against IMGT/GENE-DB human TR gene sequences so that V and J genes could be assigned. The TCRdist pipeline was used in a later analysis to assign CDR3 sequences and most-parsimonious VDJ recombination scenarios. In a later analysis, each TCR beta chain was defined by its CDR3 amino acid sequence together with its V-gene family, and reads lacking a unique V-gene family were excluded. As a way to deal with suspected cross-contamination and a sequencing artifact, a later analysis dropped more than 500 nucleotide sequences that were highly shared and had low generation probability. In a later analysis, a clonal expansion index for each public chain was calculated from normalized within-repertoire ranks of inferred template counts. In a later analysis, generation probabilities were computed with a VDJ recombination model fitted to out-of-frame rearrangements, and the resulting probabilities were checked against IGoR. In a later analysis, hypergeometric tests were used to score TCR-TCR, TCR-HLA and TCR-CMV co-occurrence, with a repertoire-size bias correction applied to TCR pairs. False discovery rates were estimated in a later analysis by permuting HLA or CMV assignments 20 times. In a later analysis, co-occurring TCRs were grouped with DBSCAN, and TCRdist sequence similarity was added when clustering was performed within HLA-allele-positive subsets. Co-occurrence clustering excluded repertoires with fewer than 30,000 or more than 120,000 public chains, plus five with anomalous nucleotide sharing. This immuneACCESS table, as held by TCRdb, lists in-frame sequences with V and J called but not all clones. Of the missing ones, under half trace to an unresolved V gene in checked studies; the others have no known cause. V and J calls and clone size are given by that table; D and trimming were obtained from the DNA. The sample contains about 150,000 clones, 70% to 85% of them found a single time. The top ten clonotypes cover about 6.1% of the sample.

The sequencing sample was made of PBMCs. This receptor was taken from a woman in her fifties or sixties in good health and CMV-seropositive. The chain employs TRBV19 and TRBJ2-7, and 8 bases in between align with TRBD1. The DNA is as follows: TGTGCCAGTAGTATCCAGGGGGCGGGGGAGCAGTACTTC. This sequence encodes CASSIQGAGEQYF. The full variable domain, with segments outside the CDR3 supplied by the reference TRBV19 and TRBJ2-7 proteins, appears as DGGITQSPKYLFRKEGQNVTLSCEQNLNHDAMYWYRQDPGQGLRLIYYSQIVNDFQKGDIAEGYSVSREKKESFPLTVTSAQKNPTAFYLCASSIQGAGEQYFGPGTRLTVT.